The TCR beta chain described here comes from a study of T cell responses to AZD1222 COVID-19 vaccine. Germline V gives CDR1 LNHNV, CDR2 YYDKDF (reference sequence). Trimming removed 5 bases from V and 5 bases from J, with 21 bases in between. This CDR3 has 16 residues. The method was immunoSEQ multiplex PCR; TCRdb's version includes in-frame clones alone and lacks a portion of them. The sample holds about 140,000 clones, about 90% seen once. Study-wide findings and caveats: Just 5 to 7 people given AZD1222 tested seropositive at baseline.

Comments on this clone: Its antigen is unidentified.

The sample was peripheral blood, taken 28 days after the second AZD1222 dose. The V and J genes are TRBV15 and TRBJ1-2; D uncertain. The origin of this receptor is an adult who received the AZD1222 COVID-19 vaccine. CDR3 region: CATSPESGNFGYGYTF. The CDR3 nucleotides read TGTGCCACCAGCCCCGAATCGGGGAACTTCGGATATGGCTACACCTTC.